A selection of T cell receptor beta chains follows, all from one sample in a study of T cells after yellow fever vaccination. TCRdb analysed the 5' RACE reads with MiXCR anew, one entry per CDR3 protein. The table has around 310,000 distinct CDR3 sequences, roughly 4.3% seen once. Sequencing used PBMCs, obtained 15 days after the yellow fever booster vaccination. Every receptor here comes from a man between 18 and 29 years old who received the YFV17D yellow fever vaccine. CDR3s include the opening cysteine and the closing phenylalanine or tryptophan. A D gene is named only where the DNA matches it firmly.

j_call v_call d_call cdr3_aa
TRBJ2-3 TRBV10-3 TRBD2 CAVGLGGPTDTQYF
TRBJ1-6 TRBV20-1 . CSARDSSYNSPLHF
TRBJ2-5 TRBV7-2 . CASSLEGYHRQETQYF
TRBJ2-1 TRBV5-1 TRBD2 CASSPSGASVGEQFF
TRBJ2-3 TRBV7-6 TRBD2 CASSRGGVPDTQYF
TRBJ2-1 TRBV20-1 . CSARDRSYLAYNEQFF
TRBJ2-2 TRBV20-1 TRBD2 CSARRLAISGELFF
TRBJ2-1 TRBV7-7 . CASNPGRAAYNEQFF
TRBJ1-1 TRBV11-3 . CASSRDGGLTEAFF
TRBJ2-2 TRBV6-1 . CASSEEGLGVFSVGELFF
TRBJ2-7 TRBV2 . CASRVVVLGSYEQYF
TRBJ2-1 TRBV29-1 . CSVEDGRPYNEQFF
TRBJ2-1 TRBV11-3 . CASSLGEGGTGNEQFF
TRBJ1-5 TRBV6-4 . CASKPTYCQPQHF
TRBJ1-2 TRBV6-5 TRBD1 CASRDVGGRGYTF
TRBJ2-1 TRBV20-1 . CSGISGSYNEQFF
TRBJ2-1 TRBV5-1 . CASSLAAGSSYNEQFF
TRBJ1-2 TRBV3-1 . CASSPTRTASYGYTF
TRBJ2-5 TRBV7-9 . CASSLVVQETQYF
TRBJ1-1 TRBV4-2 . CASSQFKNTEAFF
TRBJ2-4 TRBV12-3/TRBV12-4 . CASSFAGGENIQYF
TRBJ2-3 TRBV20-1 . CSVKTHSSTDTQYF
TRBJ2-1 TRBV7-9 . CASSFLGEQFF
TRBJ2-7 TRBV11-1 . CASSFLGGAEQYF
TRBJ1-1 TRBV23-1 . CASSQSRGITEAFF
TRBJ2-1 TRBV2 TRBD1 CASSESGQGANNEQFF
TRBJ1-1 TRBV6-2/TRBV6-3 . CASSYAPNTEAFF
TRBJ1-2 TRBV18 . CASSPGRENYGYTF
TRBJ1-5 TRBV12-3/TRBV12-4 . CASSLDRDQPQHF
TRBJ1-6 TRBV20-1 TRBD1 CSARGGQGASPLHF
TRBJ2-7 TRBV29-1 . CSVDGGDEQYF
TRBJ2-3 TRBV30 TRBD2 CAWSAGLASNTQYF
TRBJ1-1 TRBV7-8 . CASSLTGTEAFF
TRBJ2-3 TRBV6-1 TRBD2 CASSKSGGDTDTQYF
TRBJ2-2 TRBV7-6 . CASSSWDTRNTGELFF
TRBJ2-5 TRBV18 . CASSPVRVQGETQYF
TRBJ2-1 TRBV15 . CATSRDRGNEQFF
TRBJ1-2 TRBV10-3 . CAISELRGDGYTF
TRBJ1-5 TRBV7-8 . CASSLNRVGGQPQHF
TRBJ2-1 TRBV7-9 . CASSLALDEQFF
TRBJ2-7 TRBV9 TRBD2 CASSNRDYSYEQYF
TRBJ1-6 TRBV6-5 . CASTQAENSPLHF
TRBJ1-2 TRBV19 . CASSWVWGYTF
TRBJ2-1 TRBV5-1 TRBD1 CASSLSEGQGRHEQFF
TRBJ1-2 TRBV12-3/TRBV12-4 TRBD1 CASSPTVSGTVNYGYTF
TRBJ2-7 TRBV20-1 TRBD1 CSATGQGYEQYF
TRBJ2-5 TRBV20-1 TRBD1 CSAAHATGGAETQYF
TRBJ2-5 TRBV5-1 TRBD1 CASSLSTGGEETQYF
TRBJ2-1 TRBV7-6 TRBD2 CASSLVLAGTAEQFF
TRBJ1-2 TRBV20-1 TRBD1 CSATDRGRTYGYTF
TRBJ2-3 TRBV7-2 TRBD2 CASRSGGATDTQYF
TRBJ2-3 TRBV3-1 . CASSQGTANFPDTQYF
TRBJ2-3 TRBV7-2 . CASRRYYGPSTDTQYF
TRBJ2-7 TRBV6-5 . CATKLTFKLDEQYF
TRBJ1-5 TRBV15 . CATSRDRGDQPQHF